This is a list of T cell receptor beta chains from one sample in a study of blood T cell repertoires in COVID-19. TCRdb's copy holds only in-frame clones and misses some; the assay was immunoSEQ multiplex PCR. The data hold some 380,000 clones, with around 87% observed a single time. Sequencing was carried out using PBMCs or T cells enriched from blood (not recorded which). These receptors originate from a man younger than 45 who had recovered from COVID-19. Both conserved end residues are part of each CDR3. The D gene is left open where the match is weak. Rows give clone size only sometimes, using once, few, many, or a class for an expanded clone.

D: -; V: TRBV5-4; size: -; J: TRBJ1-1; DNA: TGTGCCAGCAGCCTGGTCTTTGCGGGGCCCACTGAAGCTTTCTTT; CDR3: CASSLVFAGPTEAFF
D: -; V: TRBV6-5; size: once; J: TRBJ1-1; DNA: TGTGCCACCAGGAGAACTGAAGCTTTCTTT; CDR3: CATRRTEAFF
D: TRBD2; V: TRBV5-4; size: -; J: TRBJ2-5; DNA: TGTGCCAGCAGCTTGAGGACCAGCGGGGGGTACGAGACCCAGTACTTC; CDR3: CASSLRTSGGYETQYF
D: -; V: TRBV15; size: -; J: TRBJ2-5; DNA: TGTGCCACCAGCCTCGACAGGTCGGGGGAGACCCAGTACTTC; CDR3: CATSLDRSGETQYF
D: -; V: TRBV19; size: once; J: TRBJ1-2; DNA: TGTGCCAGTAGTACCCGGCCTGGCGGATCAGCTAACTATGGCTACACCTTC; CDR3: CASSTRPGGSANYGYTF
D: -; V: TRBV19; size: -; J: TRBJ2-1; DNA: TGTGCCAGTAGTCCCCCACGGTACAATGAGCAGTTCTTC; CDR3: CASSPPRYNEQFF
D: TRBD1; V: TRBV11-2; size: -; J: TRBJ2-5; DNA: TGTGCCAGCAGCCCAACATACGACAGGGGGGTGAAAGAGACCCAGTACTTC; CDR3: CASSPTYDRGVKETQYF
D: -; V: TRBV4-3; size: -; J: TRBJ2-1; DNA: TGCGCCAGCAGCCTCGGGGGACCGGGGTTTTACAATGAGCAGTTCTTC; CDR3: CASSLGGPGFYNEQFF
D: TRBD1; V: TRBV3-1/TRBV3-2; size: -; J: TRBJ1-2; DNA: TGTGCCAGCAGCCAAGATCCGGGACAGGACTATGGCTACACCTTC; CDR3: CASSQDPGQDYGYTF
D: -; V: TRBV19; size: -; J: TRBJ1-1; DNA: TGTGCCAGTAGTACGGACAGATTCTTGAACACTGAAGCTTTCTTT; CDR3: CASSTDRFLNTEAFF
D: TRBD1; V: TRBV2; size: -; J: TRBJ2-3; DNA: TGTGCCAGCAGTGCGGGGGACAGGGGCACAGATACGCAGTATTTT; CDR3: CASSAGDRGTDTQYF
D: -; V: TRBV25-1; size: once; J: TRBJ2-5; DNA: TGTGCCAGCAGTGAATTTGGGGCGGACCAAGAGACCCAGTACTTC; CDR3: CASSEFGADQETQYF
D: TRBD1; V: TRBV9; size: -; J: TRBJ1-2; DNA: TGTGCCAGCAGCTTACAGGGGCGCGATGGCTACACCTTC; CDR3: CASSLQGRDGYTF
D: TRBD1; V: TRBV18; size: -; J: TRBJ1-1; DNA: TGTGCCAGCTCACCGGACAGGGACCGGCGAGGGTGGGATAACACTGAAGCTTTCTTT; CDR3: CASSPDRDRRGWDNTEAFF
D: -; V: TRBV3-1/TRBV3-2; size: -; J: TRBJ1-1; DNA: TGTGCCAGCAGCCAAGGGGTGTCCGGGGCTTTCTTT; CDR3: CASSQGVSGAFF
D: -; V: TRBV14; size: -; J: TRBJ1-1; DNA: TGTGCCAGCAGCCCCCGTTGGAGCTTGAACACTGAAGCTTTCTTT; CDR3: CASSPRWSLNTEAFF
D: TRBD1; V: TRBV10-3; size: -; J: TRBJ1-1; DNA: TGTGCCATCATCGGACAGGGAGGGACTGAAGCTTTCTTT; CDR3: CAIIGQGGTEAFF
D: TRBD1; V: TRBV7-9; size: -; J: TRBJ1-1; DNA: TGTGCCAGCAGCCATAAGGGGGCGAACACTGAAGCTTTCTTT; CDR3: CASSHKGANTEAFF
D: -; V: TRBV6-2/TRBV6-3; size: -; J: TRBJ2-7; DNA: TGTGCCAGCAGCCCGAATCTAATCGAGCAGTACTTC; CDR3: CASSPNLIEQYF
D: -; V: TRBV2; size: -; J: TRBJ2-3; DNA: TGTGCCAGCAGCCAGGGTTCTGTGTACGCAGATACGCAGTATTTT; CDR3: CASSQGSVYADTQYF
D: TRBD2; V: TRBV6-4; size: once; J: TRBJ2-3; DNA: TGTGCCAGCAGTGGTAGCGGGGGGCCGACAGATACGCAGTATTTT; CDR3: CASSGSGGPTDTQYF
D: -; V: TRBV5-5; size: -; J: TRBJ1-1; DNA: TGTGCCAGCAGCGACCCGACAAAAGGGGTCACTGAAGCTTTCTTT; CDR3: CASSDPTKGVTEAFF
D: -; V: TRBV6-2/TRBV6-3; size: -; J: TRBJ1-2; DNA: TGTGCCAGCAGTTACGGACAGAGAAGACTAAATGGCTACACCTTC; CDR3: CASSYGQRRLNGYTF
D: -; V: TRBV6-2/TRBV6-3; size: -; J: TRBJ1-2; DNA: TGTGCCAGCAGCAAGACAGACGGCTATGGCTACACCTTC; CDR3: CASSKTDGYGYTF
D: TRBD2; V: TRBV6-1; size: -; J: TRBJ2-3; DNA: TGTGCCAGCAGTGAACAGACTAGCAAGTTGACAGATACGCAGTATTTT; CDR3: CASSEQTSKLTDTQYF
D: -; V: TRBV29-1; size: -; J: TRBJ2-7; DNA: TGCAGCGCAACCGGGACTCCCTACGAGCAGTACTTC; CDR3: CSATGTPYEQYF
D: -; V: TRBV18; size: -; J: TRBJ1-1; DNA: TGTGCCAGCTCTCAAACTCAGAACACTGAAGCTTTCTTT; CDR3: CASSQTQNTEAFF
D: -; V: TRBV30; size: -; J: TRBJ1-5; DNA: TGTGCCTGGAGTGTGGGGCAAGGCCAGCCCCAGCATTTT; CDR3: CAWSVGQGQPQHF
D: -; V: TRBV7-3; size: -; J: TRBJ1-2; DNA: TGTGCCAGCAGCTCAACCCCAGGACAGTCCTATGGCTACACCTTC; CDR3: CASSSTPGQSYGYTF
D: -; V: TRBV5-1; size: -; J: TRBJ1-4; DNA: TGCGCCAGCAGCTCCGCTTCCTCGCGGAACGGTGAAAAACTGTTTTTT; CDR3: CASSSASSRNGEKLFF
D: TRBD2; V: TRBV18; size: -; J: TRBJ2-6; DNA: TGTGCCAGCTCACCCGCTCGGTTGAGGGAGGGGTCTAGCGTCCTGACTTTC; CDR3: CASSPARLREGSSVLTF
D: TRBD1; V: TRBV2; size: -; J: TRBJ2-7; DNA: TGTGCCAGCAGTGGGGAGGACAGGGTGACAGACGAGCAGTACTTC; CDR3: CASSGEDRVTDEQYF
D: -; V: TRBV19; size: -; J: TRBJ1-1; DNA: TGTGCCAGTAGTATAGGTCCCCGGAACACTGAAGCTTTCTTT; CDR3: CASSIGPRNTEAFF
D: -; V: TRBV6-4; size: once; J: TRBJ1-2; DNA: TGTGCCAGCAGTGACTCGCCGGGCAGGGGAAAGGGAAGCTATGGCTACACCTTC; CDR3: CASSDSPGRGKGSYGYTF
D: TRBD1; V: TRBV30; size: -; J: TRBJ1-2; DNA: TGTGCCTGGATCGCCGGGACAGGGGGCGGCTACACCTTC; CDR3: CAWIAGTGGGYTF